These 25 T cell receptor beta chains came from one sample sequenced in a study of T cells in Graves' hyperthyroidism and ophthalmopathy. Template material for amplifying TCR beta CDR3 regions consisted of RNA transcripts. TCR CDR3 regions were first amplified by RT-PCR with HTBI primers. TCRdb called the multiplex PCR reads again in MiXCR, with one record for every CDR3 protein. The table lists roughly 580,000 distinct CDR3 sequences, approximately 15% of them singletons, with more than 4.5% in the top ten. The sequenced sample was blood. Every receptor here comes from a young woman with Graves' hyperthyroidism that later progressed to Graves' ophthalmopathy.

This clonotype occurred a few times. The chain carries TRBV7-8 and TRBJ2-4; no definite D call. Germline V gene sequence: CDR1 SGHVS, CDR2 FQNEAQ. The V and J ends lost 5 bases and 8 bases respectively, with 13 bases between them. The CDR3 runs to 13 residues. The CDR3 region is CASSLRVPDIQYF. DNA for the CDR3: TGTGCCAGCAGCCTAAGGGTGCCCGACATTCAGTACTTC.

The chain employs TRBV12-3 or TRBV12-4 and TRBJ2-1; 10 bases agree with TRBD1. This CDR3 has 16 amino acids. The trim removed 7 bases at V and 5 bases at J, leaving 11 bases unmatched. CDR3 bases: TGTGCCAGCAAATTTTCCGGGACAGGGGCCAACAATGAGCAGTTCTTC. Its protein is CASKFSGTGANNEQFF.

This clonotype was recorded a few times. The genes are TRBV29-1 and TRBJ2-3; D possibly matches TRBD1 or TRBD2 (5 bases each). Germline V CDR1 and CDR2: SQVTM, ANQGSEA. V was shortened by 6 bases and J by 0 bases, with 19 bases between the two germline ends. CDR3 length: 16 amino acids. For the CDR3, the DNA is TGCAGCGTCGCACTCCCGGACGGGGCGAGCACAGATACGCAGTATTTT. Translation gives CSVALPDGASTDTQYF.

This clonotype was seen many times. This chain uses TRBV4-1 with TRBJ2-1; D gene uncertain. The V gene lost 0 bases and the J gene lost 4 bases, with 13 bases spanning the gap. Germline assignment: CDR1 MGHRA and CDR2 YSYEKL. The CDR3 sequence is 16 residues long. CDR3 amino acids: CASSQEAGPDYNEQFF. Here the CDR3 DNA reads TGCGCCAGCAGCCAAGAAGCCGGGCCGGATTACAATGAGCAGTTCTTC.

This rearrangement joins TRBV6-1 to TRBJ2-5, with a weak D call TRBD2 (6 bases). Germline V gives CDR1 MNHNS, CDR2 SASEGT. The CDR3 runs to 15 residues. V lost 5 bases and J lost 1, with 14 bases in between. This chain's CDR3 is CASSWNSGVQETQYF. The CDR3 DNA is TGTGCCAGCAGTTGGAATAGCGGTGTCCAAGAGACCCAGTACTTC.

The chain combines TRBV14 with TRBJ2-7; D gene ambiguous. V gave up 4 bases and J gave up 0 bases, with 10 bases separating them. The germline V gene encodes CDR1 SGHDN and CDR2 FVKESK. The CDR3 sequence is 14 residues long. This CDR3 reads CASSRGPVSYEQYF. DNA for the CDR3: TGTGCCAGCAGCCGCGGTCCAGTCTCCTACGAGCAGTACTTC.

The J gene is TRBJ2-7, the V gene TRBV20-1, with TRBD2 matching 7 bases. There are 14 residues in the CDR3. The V gene's germline CDR1 is DFQATT and CDR2 SNEGSKA (reference sequence). Trimming cost V 0 bases and J 1 base; bases outside gene matches: 3. CDR3 residues: CSARDGAGSYEQYF. The CDR3 DNA is TGCAGTGCTAGAGATGGAGCGGGGTCCTACGAGCAGTACTTC.

This clonotype occurred a few times. A read error may explain this, as a much larger clone is one base away. This rearrangement joins TRBV20-1 to TRBJ1-6; TRBD1 agrees at 11 bases. The CDR3 has 13 amino acids. Germline V gene sequence: CDR1 DFQATT, CDR2 SNEGSKA (reference sequence). The J segment lost 8 bases and the V segment lost 6 bases, leaving 3 bases of the junction unmatched. The CDR3 coding sequence is TGCAGTGCCCAGGGACAGGGGGATTCACCCCTCCACTTT. Encoded protein: CSAQGQGDSPLHF.

This clonotype was counted between two and nine times. The V call is TRBV3-1, the J call TRBJ2-1; the match to TRBD2 covers 9 bases. J lost 1 base, V lost 4 bases, and 5 bases had no gene match. Germline V gene data show CDR1 as LGHDT and CDR2 as YNNKEL (reference sequence). The CDR3 is 16 amino acids. The CDR3 is CASSLLAGASYNEQFF. CDR3 coding DNA: TGTGCCAGCAGCCTGTTAGCGGGAGCATCCTACAATGAGCAGTTCTTC.

This clonotype was observed at least ten times. This chain uses TRBV27 with TRBJ2-1; the D is unclear. Per germline, CDR1 MNHEY and CDR2 SMNVEV (reference sequence). Between the trimmed V and J ends, which lost 7 bases and 1 base, there was a span of 11 bases. The CDR3 has 14 residues. The CDR3 DNA reads TGTGCCAGCAATAAGGGCCGGTCCTACAATGAGCAGTTCTTC. Encoded protein: CASNKGRSYNEQFF.

This clonotype was found many times. The chain couples TRBV20-1 to TRBJ2-1; D might be TRBD1 (6 bases). The V end lost 5 bases, the J end lost 0 bases, and 11 bases lay between the germline ends. Germline V gene sequence: CDR1 DFQATT, CDR2 SNEGSKA (reference sequence). The CDR3 consists of 14 residues. CDR3 sequence: CSAGGHYSYNEQFF. The CDR3 bases are TGCAGTGCTGGGGGACACTACTCCTACAATGAGCAGTTCTTC.

This clonotype has a single count. This chain uses TRBV20-1 with TRBJ2-1; 10 nucleotides match TRBD2. V gave up 0 bases and J gave up 4 bases; unmatched junction bases: 3. CDR1 and CDR2 (germline): DFQATT, SNEGSKA (reference sequence). The CDR3 is made up of 15 amino acids. The CDR3 region has the DNA TGCAGTGCTAGAGAAGGACTAGCGGAGTACAATGAGCAGTTCTTC. Its protein product is CSAREGLAEYNEQFF.

This clonotype was recorded many times. J is TRBJ2-2 and V is TRBV27, with D possibly matching TRBD2 (6 bases). V gave up 5 bases and J gave up 5 bases, with 9 bases separating them. The CDR3 sequence is 13 residues long. Germline V CDR1 and CDR2: MNHEY, SMNVEV (reference sequence). CDR3 in amino acids: CASSLLATGELFF. For the CDR3, the DNA is TGTGCCAGCAGTCTTCTAGCGACCGGGGAGCTGTTTTTT.

This clonotype was recorded many times. This chain uses TRBV5-1 with TRBJ1-1; a possible D gene is TRBD1 (6 bases). V was trimmed by 2 bases and J by 1 base, leaving 9 bases between them. This CDR3 has 14 residues. Germline CDR1 reads SGHRS; CDR2 reads YFSETQ. DNA for the CDR3: TGCGCCAGCAGCTTTGGACAGTCGAACACTGAAGCTTTCTTT. It yields the protein CASSFGQSNTEAFF. Full variable domain (missing parts from reference TRBV5-1 and TRBJ1-1): KAGVTQTPRYLIKTRGQQVTLSCSPISGHRSVSWYQQTPGQGLQFLFEYFSETQRNKGNFPGRFSGRQFSNSRSEMNVSTLELGDSALYLCASSFGQSNTEAFFGQGTRLTVV.

This clonotype was seen repeatedly, ten times or more. The chain couples TRBV30 to TRBJ2-3; unclear D gene. CDR3 length equals 12 residues. Trimming pared 6 bases from V and 4 bases from J, leaving 11 bases between. Germline CDR1 is GTSNPN and CDR2 is SVGIG (reference sequence). For the CDR3, the DNA is TGTGCCTGCCAAAACTTAGCAGATACGCAGTATTTT. Encoded protein: CACQNLADTQYF.

This clonotype was seen repeatedly, ten times or more. This chain uses TRBV7-9 with TRBJ2-1; D remains unclear. Between the trimmed V and J ends, which lost 5 bases and 7 bases, there was a span of 6 bases. The CDR3 consists of 11 residues. Germline CDR1 and CDR2: SEHNR and FQNEAQ (reference sequence). The CDR3 sequence is CASSRVNEQFF. The CDR3, as DNA: TGTGCCAGCAGCCGGGTGAATGAGCAGTTCTTC.

The J gene is TRBJ2-2, the V gene TRBV19; D unresolved. Germline V gene data show CDR1 as LNHDA and CDR2 as SQIVND (reference sequence). The V gene lost 6 bases and the J gene lost 5 bases, with 7 bases spanning the gap. This CDR3 region has 12 residues. Here the CDR3 DNA reads TGTGCCAGTAGCACTCAGACCGGGGAGCTGTTTTTT. It is translated as CASSTQTGELFF. Complete variable domain (other parts from reference TRBV19 and TRBJ2-2): DGGITQSPKYLFRKEGQNVTLSCEQNLNHDAMYWYRQDPGQGLRLIYYSQIVNDFQKGDIAEGYSVSREKKESFPLTVTSAQKNPTAFYLCASSTQTGELFFGEGSRLTVL.

In regard to this clonotype: This may be a read error: a much more frequent sequence differs by one nucleotide. The chain employs TRBV20-1 and TRBJ2-7, with D hard to call. The DNA end is a closer match to TRBJ2-1, so the J assignment may be wrong. CDR1 DFQATT and CDR2 SNEGSKA come from the germline V gene (reference sequence). This CDR3 has 14 amino acids. The CDR3 region is CSARGWAHPYEQFF. Written as DNA, the CDR3 is TGCAGTGCTAGGGGATGGGCGCATCCCTACGAGCAGTTCTTC.

The rearrangement uses TRBV20-1 and TRBJ1-2; possibly TRBD1 for D (5 bases). This CDR3 comprises 15 residues. V was clipped by 2 bases and J by 7 bases, with 20 bases between them. The germline V gene has CDR1 DFQATT and CDR2 SNEGSKA (reference sequence). The DNA for the CDR3 is TGCAGTGCTAGACCCACGGGGGAGGGTCGGAGTGGCTACACCTTC. As protein: CSARPTGEGRSGYTF.

This clonotype was counted many times. The chain employs TRBV5-1 and TRBJ2-7; the match to TRBD1 covers 8 bases. The CDR3 length is 16 residues. Trimming cost V 0 bases and J 3 bases; bases outside gene matches: 8. Germline CDR1 is SGHRS and CDR2 is YFSETQ. In DNA form, the CDR3 reads TGCGCCAGCAGCTTGGCCAGACAGGGGATTGACTACGAGCAGTACTTC. Translated: CASSLARQGIDYEQYF.

This clonotype was seen only once. The chain uses TRBV12-3 or TRBV12-4 and TRBJ2-3; 8 positions match TRBD1. There are 13 residues in the CDR3. V lost 6 bases, J lost 6 bases, and 5 bases stayed unmatched. This CDR3 reads CASRGQVLDTQYF. DNA for the CDR3: TGTGCCAGCAGGGGACAGGTTTTGGATACGCAGTATTTT.

The chain combines TRBV7-9 with TRBJ1-2; D is possibly TRBD1 (6 bases). Trimming stripped 5 bases from V and 5 bases from J, with 18 bases between. CDR1 is SEHNR, CDR2 FQNEAQ, per germline (reference sequence). This CDR3 has 15 residues. CDR3: CASSDATGSGYGYTF. The CDR3 DNA sequence: TGTGCCAGCAGCGACGCTACAGGGTCGGGATATGGCTACACCTTC.

The rearrangement uses TRBV6-1 and TRBJ2-1, with 7 bases lining up with TRBD1. V gave up 5 bases and J gave up 4 bases; unmatched junction bases: 14. The CDR3 consists of 17 residues. Germline V CDR1 and CDR2: MNHNS, SASEGT. The DNA of the CDR3 is TGTGCCAGCAGTACCTGGACAGGACTCGACCCGTACAATGAGCAGTTCTTC. As protein: CASSTWTGLDPYNEQFF.

This clonotype was recorded a few times. The chain links TRBV20-1 to TRBJ2-4, with a tentative D call TRBD1 (6 bases). Germline V CDR1 and CDR2: DFQATT, SNEGSKA (reference sequence). V shed 6 bases and J shed 0 bases, with 12 bases lying between them. The CDR3 totals 14 residues. The CDR3 sequence is CSATGTPAKNIQYF. Written as DNA, the CDR3 is TGCAGTGCAACCGGGACACCAGCCAAAAACATTCAGTACTTC.

V and J are TRBV6-5 and TRBJ1-6; maybe TRBD1 (5 bases). Germline V gene data show CDR1 as MNHEY and CDR2 as SVGAGI. The V and J ends lost 0 bases and 7 bases respectively, with 13 bases between them. This CDR3 is built from 16 residues. The CDR3 loop is CASSYSTAGWNSPLHF. The CDR3 nucleotides read TGTGCCAGCAGTTACTCGACGGCAGGGTGGAATTCACCCCTCCACTTT.